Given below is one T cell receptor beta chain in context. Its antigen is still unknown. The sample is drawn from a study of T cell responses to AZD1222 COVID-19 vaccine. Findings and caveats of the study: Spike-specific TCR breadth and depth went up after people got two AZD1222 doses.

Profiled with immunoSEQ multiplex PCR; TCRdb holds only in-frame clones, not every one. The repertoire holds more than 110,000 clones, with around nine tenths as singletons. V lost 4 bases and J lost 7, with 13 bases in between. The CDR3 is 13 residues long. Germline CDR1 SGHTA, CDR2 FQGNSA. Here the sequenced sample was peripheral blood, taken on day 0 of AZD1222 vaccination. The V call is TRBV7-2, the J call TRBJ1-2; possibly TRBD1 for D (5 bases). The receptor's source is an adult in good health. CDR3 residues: CASSWGTSGGYTF. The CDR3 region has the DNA TGTGCCAGCAGCTGGGGGACCTCGGGTGGCTACACCTTC.